Presented here are 17 T cell receptor beta chains from one specimen sequenced in a study of blood T cell repertoires in COVID-19. Method: immunoSEQ multiplex PCR; TCRdb's copy keeps in-frame clones and lacks some. The sample lists around 160,000 clones; 88% were seen once. Sequenced sample: PBMCs or T cells enriched from blood (not recorded which). The receptors here all came from a woman aged 30 to 39 with acute COVID-19.

The rearrangement joins TRBV20-1 to TRBJ2-1; 9 bases align to TRBD2. CDR1 DFQATT and CDR2 SNEGSKA come from the germline V gene (reference sequence). V lost 3 bases, J lost 4 bases, and 4 bases stayed unmatched. The CDR3 has 14 amino acids. The CDR3 region has the DNA TGCAGTGCTAGTCCGACTAGCGGATACAATGAGCAGTTCTTC. Protein: CSASPTSGYNEQFF.

In regard to this clone: The same CDR3 arises from other DNA sequences in this sample as well. The chain couples TRBV7-3 to TRBJ2-2, with TRBD2 matching 10 bases. J lost 6 bases, V lost 5 bases, and 6 bases had no gene match. The germline gives CDR1 SGHTA, CDR2 FQGTGA. The CDR3 sequence is 15 residues long. CDR3 residues: CASSGLAGGPGELFF. The CDR3 DNA sequence: TGTGCCAGCAGCGGGTTAGCGGGAGGACCCGGGGAGCTGTTTTTT.

The chain carries TRBV28 and TRBJ1-3, with 7 bases identical to TRBD1. V lost 6 bases to trimming and J lost 4 bases; unmatched junction nucleotides: 9. Per germline, CDR1 MDHEN and CDR2 SYDVKM. The CDR3 contains 15 residues. The CDR3 sequence is CASRSDRVPGNTIYF. As DNA, the CDR3 is TGTGCCAGCAGATCAGACAGGGTACCAGGAAACACCATATATTTT. The whole variable domain, filled in from reference TRBV28 and TRBJ1-3, reads DVKVTQSSRYLVKRTGEKVFLECVQDMDHENMFWYRQDPGLGLRLIYFSYDVKMKEKGDIPEGYSVSREKKERFSLILESASTNQTSMYLCASRSDRVPGNTIYFGEGSWLTVV.

The chain is built from TRBV27 and TRBJ2-7, with 8 positions matching TRBD1. The CDR3 extends over 13 amino acids. Germline-derived CDR1 and CDR2 are MNHEY and SMNVEV (reference sequence). With V trimmed by 5 bases and J by 4 bases, 4 bases remained unmatched. The CDR3 DNA is TGTGCCAGCAGTATGCAGGGGGCATACGAGCAGTACTTC. It specifies CASSMQGAYEQYF.

The chain links TRBV28 to TRBJ1-1; unclear D gene. There are 12 residues in the CDR3. Germline loops: CDR1 MDHEN, CDR2 SYDVKM. Between the trimmed V and J ends, which lost 6 bases and 4 bases, there was a span of 9 bases. The CDR3 DNA follows: TGTGCCAGCAGACCAGGCGTCACTGAAGCTTTCTTT. This gives the protein CASRPGVTEAFF.

This clone was seen a few times. The chain is built from TRBV6-1 and TRBJ2-2; TRBD1 aligns across 7 bases. Unmatched junction bases numbered 7, after V lost 3 bases and J lost 6 bases. The CDR3 is 15 residues long. The germline V gene encodes CDR1 MNHNS and CDR2 SASEGT. CDR3 sequence reads: CASSETTGTPGELFF. CDR3 coding DNA: TGTGCCAGCAGTGAGACGACAGGGACCCCCGGGGAGCTGTTTTTT.

This clone was recorded only once. V is TRBV15 and J is TRBJ1-1; the D gene is possibly TRBD1 (6 bases). The CDR3 is 14 residues long. The ends were cut back, 5 bases at V and 3 bases at J, with 13 bases in the middle. Germline CDR1 is LNHNV and CDR2 is YYDKDF (reference sequence). As DNA, the CDR3 is TGTGCCACCAGCCCTGTAAGGGGGTACACTGAAGCTTTCTTT. It translates to CATSPVRGYTEAFF.

V is TRBV28 and J is TRBJ1-3, with 9 bases fitting TRBD1. The CDR3 is 15 amino acids. Per germline, CDR1 MDHEN and CDR2 SYDVKM. J gave up 9 bases and V 4 bases, and 10 bases lay outside the gene matches. In DNA, the CDR3 is TGTGCCAGCAGTTCGGGACAGGGAGGTCTTGGCACCATATATTTT. Protein sequence: CASSSGQGGLGTIYF.

This rearrangement joins TRBV28 to TRBJ1-5; D not certain. The V end lost 6 bases, the J end lost 2 bases, and 8 bases lay between the germline ends. The CDR3 spans 13 residues. Germline lookup yields CDR1 MDHEN and CDR2 SYDVKM. The CDR3 is CASSVEGNQPQHF. CDR3 nucleotides: TGTGCCAGCAGCGTGGAGGGCAATCAGCCCCAGCATTTT.

This rearrangement joins TRBV3-1 (or the pseudogene TRBV3-2) to TRBJ1-2, with D hard to call. V lost 4 bases and J 2 bases, leaving 11 bases between the germline ends. Germline V lookup: CDR1 LGHDT, CDR2 YNNKEL (reference sequence). The CDR3 length is 14 residues. CDR3: CASSPRLMNYGYTF. In DNA, the CDR3 is TGTGCCAGCAGCCCCCGACTGATGAACTATGGCTACACCTTC.

The V call is TRBV10-3, the J call TRBJ2-5; 11 bases line up with TRBD2. Germline V gene sequence: CDR1 ENHRY, CDR2 SYGVKD. The CDR3 extends over 15 amino acids. Unmatched junction bases numbered 5, after V lost 3 bases and J lost 5 bases. The CDR3 spells CAISELAGASETQYF. Written as DNA, the CDR3 is TGTGCCATCAGTGAACTAGCGGGAGCCAGTGAGACCCAGTACTTC.

The rearrangement uses TRBV27 and TRBJ1-2, with TRBD1 matching over 8 bases. Germline V gene lookup returns CDR1 MNHEY and CDR2 SMNVEV (reference sequence). After removal of 3 bases from V and 4 bases from J, the junction contained 10 bases not matched to a gene. CDR3 length equals 16 residues. CDR3 in amino acids: CASSFQVTGGLYGYTF. In DNA, the CDR3 is TGTGCCAGCAGTTTCCAAGTTACAGGGGGGCTCTATGGCTACACCTTC.

This chain connects TRBV28 to TRBJ2-7; TRBD1 aligns across 9 bases. J gave up 3 bases and V 6 bases, and 3 bases lay outside the gene matches. This CDR3 has 13 residues. The V gene's germline CDR1 is MDHEN and CDR2 SYDVKM. The CDR3 spells CASRPGQGYEQYF. Written as DNA, the CDR3 is TGTGCCAGCAGGCCGGGACAGGGCTACGAGCAGTACTTC.

The chain links TRBV11-3 to TRBJ2-7; TRBD1 matches 7 bases. After removal of 0 bases from V and 3 bases from J, the junction contained 5 bases not matched to a gene. Germline loops: CDR1 SGHNT, CDR2 YENEEA. The CDR3 spans 15 residues. CDR3 region: CASSLDGTAYYEQYF. The DNA of the CDR3 is TGTGCCAGCAGCTTAGACGGGACAGCTTACTACGAGCAGTACTTC.

The chain links TRBV28 to TRBJ1-3; weak D call: TRBD1 (6 bases). Germline V lookup: CDR1 MDHEN, CDR2 SYDVKM. V lost 6 bases to trimming and J lost 7 bases, with 16 bases between them. The CDR3 loop spans 14 amino acids. For the CDR3, the DNA is TGTGCCAGCAGGTCCGGGACAAGTGACAACACCATATATTTT. This codes for CASRSGTSDNTIYF.

This clone showed up just a few times. V gene TRBV5-1 combines with J gene TRBJ2-1; the D gene is possibly TRBD2 (6 bases). V lost 0 bases to trimming and J lost 4 bases, with 8 bases between them. The CDR3 is 14 residues long. CDR1 and CDR2 from the germline V gene are SGHRS and YFSETQ. The DNA of the CDR3 is TGCGCCAGCAGCTTGGGGGGACTTTACAATGAGCAGTTCTTC. This translates into CASSLGGLYNEQFF.

This clone was recorded once. V usage is TRBV30 and J usage is TRBJ2-7, with D possibly TRBD1 on 6 matching bases. The length of the CDR3 is 11 residues. Trimming removed 5 bases at V and 3 bases at J, with 8 bases between. Germline V gene data show CDR1 as GTSNPN and CDR2 as SVGIG (reference sequence). The CDR3 region is CAWETGYEQYF. The DNA for the CDR3 is TGTGCCTGGGAGACAGGCTACGAGCAGTACTTC. The full variable domain, with the rest looked up from reference TRBV30 and TRBJ2-7, is SQTIHQWPATLVQPVGSPLSLECTVEGTSNPNLYWYRQAAGRGLQLLFYSVGIGQISSEVPQNLSASRPQDRQFILSSKKLLLSDSGFYLCAWETGYEQYFGPGTRLTVT.